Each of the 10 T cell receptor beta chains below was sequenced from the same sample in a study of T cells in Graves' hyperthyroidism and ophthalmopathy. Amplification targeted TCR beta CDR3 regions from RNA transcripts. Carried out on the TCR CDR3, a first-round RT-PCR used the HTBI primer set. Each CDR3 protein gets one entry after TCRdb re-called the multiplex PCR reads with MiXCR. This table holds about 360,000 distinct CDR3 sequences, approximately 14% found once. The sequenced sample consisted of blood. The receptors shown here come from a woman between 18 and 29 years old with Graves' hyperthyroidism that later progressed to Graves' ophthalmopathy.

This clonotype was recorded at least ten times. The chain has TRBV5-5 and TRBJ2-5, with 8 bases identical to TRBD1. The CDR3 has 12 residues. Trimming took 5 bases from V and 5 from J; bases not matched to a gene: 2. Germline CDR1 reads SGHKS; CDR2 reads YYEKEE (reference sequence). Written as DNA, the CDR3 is TGTGCCAGCAGTCGGGACAGGGAGACCCAGTACTTC. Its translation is CASSRDRETQYF.

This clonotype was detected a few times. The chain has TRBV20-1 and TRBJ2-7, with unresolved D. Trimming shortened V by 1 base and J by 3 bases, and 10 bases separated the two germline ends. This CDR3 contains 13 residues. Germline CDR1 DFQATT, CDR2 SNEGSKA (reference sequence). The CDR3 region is CSARGVIDYEQYF. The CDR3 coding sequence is TGCAGTGCTAGAGGGGTAATAGACTACGAGCAGTACTTC.

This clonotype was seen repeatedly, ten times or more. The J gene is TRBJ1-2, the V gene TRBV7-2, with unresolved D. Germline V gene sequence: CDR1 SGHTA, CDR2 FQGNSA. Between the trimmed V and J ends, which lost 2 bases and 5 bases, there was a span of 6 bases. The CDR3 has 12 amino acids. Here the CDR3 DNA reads TGTGCCAGCAGCTTATCGTCTTATGGCTACACCTTC. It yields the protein CASSLSSYGYTF.

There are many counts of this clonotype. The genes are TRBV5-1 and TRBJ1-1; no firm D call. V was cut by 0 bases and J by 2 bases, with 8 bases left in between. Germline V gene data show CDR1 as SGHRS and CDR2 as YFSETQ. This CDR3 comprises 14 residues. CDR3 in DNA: TGCGCCAGCAGCTTGGCGGCAGTAAACACTGAAGCTTTCTTT. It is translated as CASSLAAVNTEAFF.

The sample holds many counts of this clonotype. CDR3 in DNA: TGTGCCAGCAGTTCCACCGGGACTAGCGGGAGGCCTGGGGCCAACGTCCTGACTTTC. This sequence encodes CASSSTGTSGRPGANVLTF. The V call is TRBV28, the J call TRBJ2-6, with 15 positions matching TRBD2. Germline loops: CDR1 MDHEN, CDR2 SYDVKM. The CDR3 has 19 residues. With 4 bases clipped from V and 2 bases from J, the junction kept 6 bases outside the gene matches.

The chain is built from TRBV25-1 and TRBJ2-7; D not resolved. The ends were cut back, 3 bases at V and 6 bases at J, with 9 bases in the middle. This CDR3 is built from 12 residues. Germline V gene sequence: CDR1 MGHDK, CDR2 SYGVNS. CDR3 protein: CASSEGIGEQYF. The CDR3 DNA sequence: TGTGCCAGCAGTGAGGGGATTGGCGAGCAGTACTTC.

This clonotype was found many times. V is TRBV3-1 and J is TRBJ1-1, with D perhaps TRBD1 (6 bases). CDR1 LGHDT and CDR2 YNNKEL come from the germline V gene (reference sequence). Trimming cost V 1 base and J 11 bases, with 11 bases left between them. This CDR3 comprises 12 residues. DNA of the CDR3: TGTGCCAGCAGCCAAGTACAGGGAGAGGCTTTCTTT. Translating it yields CASSQVQGEAFF.

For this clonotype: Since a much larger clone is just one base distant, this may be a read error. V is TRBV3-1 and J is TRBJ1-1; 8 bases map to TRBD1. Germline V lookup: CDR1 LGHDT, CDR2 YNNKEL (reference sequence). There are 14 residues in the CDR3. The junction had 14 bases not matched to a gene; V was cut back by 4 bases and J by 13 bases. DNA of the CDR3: TGTGCCAGCAGCCTCTCAGGGGGCGTTTCGGGGGATTTCTTT. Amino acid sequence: CASSLSGGVSGDFF.

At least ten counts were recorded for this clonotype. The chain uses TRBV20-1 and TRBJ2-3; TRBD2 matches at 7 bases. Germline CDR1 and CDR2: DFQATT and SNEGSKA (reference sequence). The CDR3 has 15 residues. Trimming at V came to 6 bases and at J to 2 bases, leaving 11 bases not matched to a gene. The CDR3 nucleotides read TGCAGTGCCGACGACGGGGAGGGACCCACAGATACGCAGTATTTT. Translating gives CSADDGEGPTDTQYF.

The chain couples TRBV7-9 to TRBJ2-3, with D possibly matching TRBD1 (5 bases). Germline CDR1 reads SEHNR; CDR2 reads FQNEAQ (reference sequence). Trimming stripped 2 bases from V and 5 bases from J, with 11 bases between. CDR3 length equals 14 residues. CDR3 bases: TGTGCCAGCAGCTTAAGTGGGGCGCGAGATACGCAGTATTTT. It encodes CASSLSGARDTQYF.